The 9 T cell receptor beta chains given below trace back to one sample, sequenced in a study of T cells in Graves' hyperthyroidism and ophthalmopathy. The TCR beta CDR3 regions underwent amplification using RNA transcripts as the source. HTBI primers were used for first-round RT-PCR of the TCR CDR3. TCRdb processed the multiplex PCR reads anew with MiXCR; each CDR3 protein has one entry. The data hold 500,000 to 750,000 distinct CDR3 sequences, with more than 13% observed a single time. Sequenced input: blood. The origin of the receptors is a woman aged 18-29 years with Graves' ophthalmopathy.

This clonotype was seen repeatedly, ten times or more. CDR3 protein: CASSLQTDYGYTF. CDR3 DNA sequence: TGTGCCAGCAGCTTACAGACAGACTATGGCTACACCTTC. The V call is TRBV7-9, the J call TRBJ1-2; the D gene is possibly TRBD1 (5 bases). The length of the CDR3 is 13 residues. V dropped 2 bases and J dropped 3 bases, with 7 bases sitting between them. Germline V gene sequence: CDR1 SEHNR, CDR2 FQNEAQ (reference sequence).

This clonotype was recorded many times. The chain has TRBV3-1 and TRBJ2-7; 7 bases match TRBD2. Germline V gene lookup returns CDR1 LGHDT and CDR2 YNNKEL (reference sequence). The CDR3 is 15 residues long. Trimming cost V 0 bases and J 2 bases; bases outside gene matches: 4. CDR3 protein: CASSQDLAGAYEQYF. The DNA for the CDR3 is TGTGCCAGCAGCCAAGATCTCGCGGGAGCCTACGAGCAGTACTTC.

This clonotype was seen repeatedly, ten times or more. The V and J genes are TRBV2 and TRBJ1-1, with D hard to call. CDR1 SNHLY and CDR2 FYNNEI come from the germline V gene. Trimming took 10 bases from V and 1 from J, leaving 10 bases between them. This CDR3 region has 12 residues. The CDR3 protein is CATTRENTEAFF. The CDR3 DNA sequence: TGTGCCACCACCAGAGAGAACACTGAAGCTTTCTTT.

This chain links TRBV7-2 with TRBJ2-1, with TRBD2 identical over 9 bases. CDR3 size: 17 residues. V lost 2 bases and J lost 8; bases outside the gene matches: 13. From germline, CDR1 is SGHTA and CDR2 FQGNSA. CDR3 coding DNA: TGTGCCAGCAGCTTACTAGCGGGAAGAATCATCGGCGATGAGCAGTTCTTC. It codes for CASSLLAGRIIGDEQFF.

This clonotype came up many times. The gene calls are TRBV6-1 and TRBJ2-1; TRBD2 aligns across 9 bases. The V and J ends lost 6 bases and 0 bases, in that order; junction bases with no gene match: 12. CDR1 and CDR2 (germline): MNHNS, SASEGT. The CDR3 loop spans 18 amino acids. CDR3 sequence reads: CASSPRTSAKSSYNEQFF. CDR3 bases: TGTGCCAGCAGCCCTAGGACTAGCGCGAAAAGCTCCTACAATGAGCAGTTCTTC.

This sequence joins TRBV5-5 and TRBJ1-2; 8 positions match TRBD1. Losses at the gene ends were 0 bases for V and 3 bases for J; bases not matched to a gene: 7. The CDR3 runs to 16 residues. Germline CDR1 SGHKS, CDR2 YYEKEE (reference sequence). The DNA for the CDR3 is TGTGCCAGCAGCTTGGCCGGGCCAGGGGGCCACTATGGCTACACCTTC. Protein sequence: CASSLAGPGGHYGYTF.

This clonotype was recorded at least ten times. CDR3 nucleotide sequence: TGTGCCAGCAGTGAAGTGACCTACGAGCAGTACTTC. Translated, it gives CASSEVTYEQYF. J is TRBJ2-7 and V is TRBV2; no definite D call. Germline CDR1 reads SNHLY; CDR2 reads FYNNEI. V lost 1 base and J 2 bases, leaving 3 bases between the germline ends. This CDR3 region has 12 residues.

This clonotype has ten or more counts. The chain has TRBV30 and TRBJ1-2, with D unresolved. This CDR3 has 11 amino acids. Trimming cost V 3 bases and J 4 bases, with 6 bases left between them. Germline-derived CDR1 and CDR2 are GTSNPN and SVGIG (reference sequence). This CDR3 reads CAWSHLYGYTF. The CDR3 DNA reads TGTGCCTGGAGCCACCTCTATGGCTACACCTTC. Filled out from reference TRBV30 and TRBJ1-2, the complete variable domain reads SQTIHQWPATLVQPVGSPLSLECTVEGTSNPNLYWYRQAAGRGLQLLFYSVGIGQISSEVPQNLSASRPQDRQFILSSKKLLLSDSGFYLCAWSHLYGYTFGSGTRLTVV.

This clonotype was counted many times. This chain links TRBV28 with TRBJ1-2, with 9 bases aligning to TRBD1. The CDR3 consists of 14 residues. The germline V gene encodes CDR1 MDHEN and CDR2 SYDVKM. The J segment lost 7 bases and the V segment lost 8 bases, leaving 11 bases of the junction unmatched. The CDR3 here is CASAPGQGISGYTF. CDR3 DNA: TGTGCCAGCGCACCGGGACAGGGTATTAGTGGCTACACCTTC.